The clone carrying this TCR beta chain was observed many times. The antigen remains undetermined. TCRdb reanalysed the reads using MiXCR and keeps one entry per CDR3 protein. The table lists about 490,000 distinct CDR3 sequences, 16% of them singletons. This entry belongs to a study of T cell repertoires in cytomegalovirus infection. Looked up from germline, CDR1 is SEHNR and CDR2 is FQNEAQ (reference sequence). The CDR3 contains 12 residues. Deletions cut 5 bases from V and 9 bases from J, with 11 bases between. General study results and limits: It was HLA-C-restricted CMV-specific TCR beta clonotypes that dominated the response ex vivo.

The chain joins TRBV7-9 to TRBJ2-1; unclear D gene. This sequence originates from a human donor in good health (CMV status not recorded). Some clones in this sample may be carry-over from other donors' samples. Sequenced input: CD8+ T cells from PBMCs. The CDR3 nucleotides read TGTGCCAGCAGCCCCTCGCGGAGTGAGCAGTTCTTC. The encoded protein is CASSPSRSEQFF.